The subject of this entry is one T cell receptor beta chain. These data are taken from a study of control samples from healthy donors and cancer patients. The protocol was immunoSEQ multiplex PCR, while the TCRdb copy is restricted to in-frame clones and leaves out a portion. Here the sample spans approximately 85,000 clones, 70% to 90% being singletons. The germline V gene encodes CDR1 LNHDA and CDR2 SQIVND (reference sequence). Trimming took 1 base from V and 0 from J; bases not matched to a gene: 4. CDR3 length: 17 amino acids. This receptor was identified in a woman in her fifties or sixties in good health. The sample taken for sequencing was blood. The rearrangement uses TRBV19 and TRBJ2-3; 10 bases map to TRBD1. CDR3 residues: CASSIGQGAASTDTQYF. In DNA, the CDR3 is TGTGCCAGTAGTATAGGACAGGGGGCCGCTAGCACAGATACGCAGTATTTT.